This T cell receptor (beta chain) appears in the sequencing data of a study of blood T cell repertoires in COVID-19. Study details: From T cells, B-cell-depleted T cells, or PBMCs came the material, which was cDNA or gDNA.

In the authors' workflow: Amplifying reference gene primers gave estimates of nucleated cell counts. Some clones are missing from TCRdb's copy, which holds only in-frame ones; the method was immunoSEQ multiplex PCR. V, J and clone size reflect that table, while D and trimming were determined from the DNA. This table holds under 200,000 clones, around 85% found once. The CDR3 spans 12 residues. V lost 5 bases to trimming and J lost 10 bases, with 12 bases between them. Per germline, CDR1 MNHEY and CDR2 SMNVEV (reference sequence). This chain connects TRBV27 to TRBJ2-1; D may be TRBD1 (6 bases). Specimen: peripheral blood. The source of this sequence is an older woman with acute or convalescent COVID-19. The CDR3 here is CASSPVGQEQFF. As DNA, the CDR3 is TGTGCCAGCAGTCCAGTGGGACAAGAGCAGTTCTTC.